This TCR beta chain was obtained from a study of STAT5B mutations in CD4+ large granular lymphocyte leukemia. Some clones are missing from TCRdb's copy, which holds only in-frame ones; the method was immunoSEQ multiplex PCR. The sample includes about 36,000 clones, under 85% of them seen just once. The V end lost 0 bases, the J end lost 10 bases, and 10 bases lay between the germline ends. CDR3 length: 12 residues. The V gene's germline CDR1 is SGDLS and CDR2 YYNGEE. Study-wide findings and caveats: TRBV06-family usage was enriched in top patient clones (8/27) versus controls (2/35).

There are a few counts of this clone. Its target is unknown. V and J are TRBV9 and TRBJ1-2; D is possibly TRBD1 (5 bases). The sequence was obtained from a human donor in good health. Material for sequencing was CD4+ T cells from blood buffy coats. CDR3 sequence reads: CASSVAAGTYTF. CDR3 in DNA: TGTGCCAGCAGCGTAGCGGCGGGGACCTACACCTTC.